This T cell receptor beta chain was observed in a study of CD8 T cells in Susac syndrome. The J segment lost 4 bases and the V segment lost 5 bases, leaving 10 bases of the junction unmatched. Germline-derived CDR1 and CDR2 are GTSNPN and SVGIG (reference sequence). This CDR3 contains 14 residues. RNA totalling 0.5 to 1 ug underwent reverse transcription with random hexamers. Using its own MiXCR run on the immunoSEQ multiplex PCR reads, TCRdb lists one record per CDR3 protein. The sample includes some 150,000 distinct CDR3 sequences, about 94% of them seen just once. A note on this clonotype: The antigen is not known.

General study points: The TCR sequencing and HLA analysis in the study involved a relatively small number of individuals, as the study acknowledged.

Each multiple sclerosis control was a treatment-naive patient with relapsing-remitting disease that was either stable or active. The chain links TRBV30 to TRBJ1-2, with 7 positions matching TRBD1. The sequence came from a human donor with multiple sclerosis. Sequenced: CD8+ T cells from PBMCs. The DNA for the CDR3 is TGTGCCTGGTTAGATAGGGGGCTTACCTATGGCTACACCTTC. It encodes CAWLDRGLTYGYTF. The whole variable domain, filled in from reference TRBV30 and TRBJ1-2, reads SQTIHQWPATLVQPVGSPLSLECTVEGTSNPNLYWYRQAAGRGLQLLFYSVGIGQISSEVPQNLSASRPQDRQFILSSKKLLLSDSGFYLCAWLDRGLTYGYTFGSGTRLTVV.